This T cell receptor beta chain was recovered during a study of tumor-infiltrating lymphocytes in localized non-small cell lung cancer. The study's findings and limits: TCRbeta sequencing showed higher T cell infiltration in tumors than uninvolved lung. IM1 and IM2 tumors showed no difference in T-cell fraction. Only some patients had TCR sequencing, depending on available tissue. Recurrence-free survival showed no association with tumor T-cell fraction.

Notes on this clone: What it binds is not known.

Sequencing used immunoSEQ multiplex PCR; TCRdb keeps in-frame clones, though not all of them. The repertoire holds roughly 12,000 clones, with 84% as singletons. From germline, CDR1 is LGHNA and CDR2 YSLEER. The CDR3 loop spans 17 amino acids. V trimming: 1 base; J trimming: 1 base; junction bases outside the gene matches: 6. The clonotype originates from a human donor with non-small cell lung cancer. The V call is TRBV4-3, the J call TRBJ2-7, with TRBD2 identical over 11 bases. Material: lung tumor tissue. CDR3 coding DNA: TGCGCCAGCAGCCAAGGGACCGGGACTAGCGGTTCCTACGAGCAGTACTTC. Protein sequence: CASSQGTGTSGSYEQYF.